The 27 T cell receptor beta chains below were found in one sample sequenced in a study of Ad26.COV2.S vaccination and SARS-CoV-2 variants. Only in-frame clones appear in the TCRdb table, and some are missing; sequencing was by immunoSEQ multiplex PCR. Of about 440,000 clones listed, roughly 88% are singletons. The treatment denotes: over 15 received Ad26.COV2.S at low or high dose, single or two shots; a few received placebo; per-sample allocation not given. After the first vaccine or placebo injection, samples were drawn on day 63. The sample here was peripheral blood, taken in a trial of Ad26.COV2.S vaccine versus placebo. The source of these receptors is a person between 18 and 59 years old who received the Ad26.COV2.S COVID-19 vaccine or a placebo.

The rearrangement links TRBV6-2 or TRBV6-3 to TRBJ2-5; weak D call: TRBD2 (6 bases). Germline V lookup: CDR1 MNHEY, CDR2 SVGEGT. The CDR3 sequence is 13 residues long. The V end was cut by 1 base, the J end by 5 bases, with 8 bases between. The DNA of the CDR3 is TGTGCCAGCAGTTACTACGGGGGTGAGACCCAGTACTTC. It codes for CASSYYGGETQYF.

Only one count was recorded for this clone. V gene TRBV7-3 combines with J gene TRBJ2-2, with D unresolved. Per germline, CDR1 SGHTA and CDR2 FQGTGA. The CDR3 sequence is 14 residues long. V was cut by 5 bases and J by 4 bases, with 11 bases left in between. CDR3 protein: CASSPSEATGELFF. The CDR3 nucleotides are TGTGCCAGCAGCCCCAGCGAAGCCACCGGGGAGCTGTTTTTT.

This sequence joins TRBV5-1 and TRBJ2-7; D uncertain. The CDR3 sequence is 15 residues long. CDR1 and CDR2 from the germline V gene are SGHRS and YFSETQ. Trimming left V 3 bases short and J 1 base short, with 14 bases between. CDR3 sequence reads: CASSSHRSPSYEQYF. In DNA, the CDR3 is TGCGCCAGCAGCTCACACCGGTCCCCGTCCTACGAGCAGTACTTC. The variable domain in full, completed from reference TRBV5-1 and TRBJ2-7, reads KAGVTQTPRYLIKTRGQQVTLSCSPISGHRSVSWYQQTPGQGLQFLFEYFSETQRNKGNFPGRFSGRQFSNSRSEMNVSTLELGDSALYLCASSSHRSPSYEQYFGPGTRLTVT.

The chain joins TRBV18 to TRBJ2-3; no clear D gene. The V end was cut by 3 bases, the J end by 0 bases, with 22 bases between. CDR1 and CDR2 (germline): KGHSH, LQKENI. This CDR3 comprises 19 residues. The CDR3 DNA reads as TGTGCCAGCTCACCGGGTTTACAGAAAACCTATACTAGCACAGATACGCAGTATTTT. It encodes CASSPGLQKTYTSTDTQYF.

V usage is TRBV28 and J usage is TRBJ2-3; D remains unclear. Trimming left V 1 base short and J 2 bases short, with 7 bases between. The length of the CDR3 is 14 residues. Per germline, CDR1 MDHEN and CDR2 SYDVKM. In DNA, the CDR3 is TGTGCCAGCAGTTTATACACGGACACAGATACGCAGTATTTT. It codes for CASSLYTDTDTQYF.

V gene TRBV7-2 combines with J gene TRBJ2-7; no definite D call. Between the trimmed V and J ends, which lost 1 base and 6 bases, there was a span of 13 bases. From germline, CDR1 is SGHTA and CDR2 FQGNSA. The CDR3 covers 14 residues. CDR3 coding DNA: TGTGCCAGCAGCTTAGACCCCGCCCTACGCGAGCAGTACTTC. It codes for CASSLDPALREQYF.

This chain links TRBV15 with TRBJ2-1; D possibly uses TRBD1 or TRBD2 (5 bases each). Germline V gene sequence: CDR1 LNHNV, CDR2 YYDKDF (reference sequence). The CDR3 extends over 13 amino acids. With 9 bases removed from V and 4 bases from J, the gap between germline ends came to 13 bases. The CDR3 nucleotides read TGTGCCACGGGGGACGGGCCTTACAATGAGCAGTTCTTC. Protein sequence: CATGDGPYNEQFF. Looking up the rest from reference TRBV15 and TRBJ2-1 gives the full variable domain: DAMVIQNPRYQVTQFGKPVTLSCSQTLNHNVMYWYQQKSSQAPKLLFHYYDKDFNNEADTPDNFQSRRPNTSFCFLDIRSPGLGDTAMYLCATGDGPYNEQFFGPGTRLTVL.

This sequence joins TRBV3-1 (or the pseudogene TRBV3-2) and TRBJ2-5; TRBD1 agrees at 7 bases. Germline CDR1 LGHDT, CDR2 YNNKEL (reference sequence). V lost 8 bases, J lost 4 bases, and 7 bases stayed unmatched. The CDR3 has 13 amino acids. The CDR3 reads CASQLQGRETQYF. Written as DNA, the CDR3 is TGTGCCAGCCAATTACAGGGGCGAGAGACCCAGTACTTC.

The rearrangement links TRBV7-3 to TRBJ1-5; the D is unclear. The CDR3 is made up of 13 amino acids. Germline CDR1 is SGHTA and CDR2 is FQGTGA. With 2 bases removed from V and 3 bases from J, the gap between germline ends came to 5 bases. CDR3 DNA: TGTGCCAGCAGCTTAGGAACCAATCAGCCCCAGCATTTT. Protein: CASSLGTNQPQHF.

The chain combines TRBV5-1 with TRBJ2-7, with 10 bases fitting TRBD2. The CDR3 totals 16 residues. The junction had 10 bases not matched to a gene; V was cut back by 2 bases and J by 5 bases. Germline V gene lookup returns CDR1 SGHRS and CDR2 YFSETQ. Here the CDR3 reads CASSFLLAGVSHEQYF. Here the CDR3 DNA reads TGCGCCAGCAGCTTCCTCCTAGCGGGAGTGTCTCACGAGCAGTACTTC.

This clone appeared once. This chain connects TRBV7-8 to TRBJ2-1; 7 nucleotides align to TRBD1. In germline, CDR1 is SGHVS, CDR2 FQNEAQ. V trimming: 0 bases; J trimming: 3 bases; junction bases outside the gene matches: 14. This CDR3 is 19 amino acids long. The CDR3 reads CASSLAQGLIRRGYNEQFF. Written as DNA, the CDR3 is TGTGCCAGCAGCTTAGCACAGGGGTTAATCAGAAGGGGCTACAATGAGCAGTTCTTC.

The chain has TRBV7-2 and TRBJ1-3; TRBD1 is a possible D gene (5 bases). The ends were cut back, 3 bases at V and 3 bases at J, with 18 bases in the middle. The germline V gene has CDR1 SGHTA and CDR2 FQGNSA. This CDR3 has 17 residues. In DNA form, the CDR3 reads TGTGCCAGCAGCTTCCCACGAAGAGGGGATAGTGGAAACACCATATATTTT. Translated, it gives CASSFPRRGDSGNTIYF.

V is TRBV7-8 and J is TRBJ2-3; 7 bases line up with TRBD2. The CDR3 totals 16 residues. CDR1 is SGHVS and CDR2 is FQNEAQ in the germline V gene. V dropped 7 bases and J dropped 4; count of bases not matched to a gene: 14. The CDR3 region has the DNA TGTGCCAGCAAGCGGGGACTAATTGGGGTGCCAGATACGCAGTATTTT. The encoded protein is CASKRGLIGVPDTQYF.

The CDR3 sequence: CASSLNQASRSYEQYF. CDR3 coding DNA: TGCGCCAGCAGCTTGAATCAGGCCTCAAGGAGCTACGAGCAGTACTTC. The chain carries TRBV5-1 and TRBJ2-7; D unresolved. This CDR3 is 16 amino acids long. CDR1 is SGHRS and CDR2 is YFSETQ in the germline V gene. Trimming left V 1 base short and J 3 bases short, with 17 bases between.

The V and J genes are TRBV23-1 and TRBJ1-1; D is unclear. TRBV23-1 is identified as an open reading frame with a role that is uncertain. The ends were cut back, 4 bases at V and 2 bases at J, with 26 bases in the middle. The CDR3 is 19 residues long. The CDR3: CASSLRRDQIAYSNTEAFF. CDR3 DNA: TGCGCCAGCAGTCTCAGGCGAGACCAGATCGCTTATTCAAACACTGAAGCTTTCTTT.

This clone has a single count. This chain joins TRBV3-1 (or the pseudogene TRBV3-2) and TRBJ1-2, with a weak D call TRBD1 (5 bases). The CDR3 extends over 16 amino acids. Deletions cut 1 base from V and 8 bases from J, with 20 bases between. Germline V gene data show CDR1 as LGHDT and CDR2 as YNNKEL (reference sequence). This chain's CDR3 is CASSQARDGHYGGYTF. The CDR3 nucleotides are TGTGCCAGCAGCCAAGCCCGGGACGGACATTACGGGGGCTACACCTTC.

J is TRBJ1-4 and V is TRBV19; a possible D gene is TRBD1 (5 bases). The V end lost 4 bases, the J end lost 8 bases, and 14 bases lay between the germline ends. This CDR3 comprises 14 residues. Germline V gives CDR1 LNHDA, CDR2 SQIVND (reference sequence). CDR3 DNA: TGTGCCAGTAGTAGGGGCCCAACGGGAGAAAAACTGTTTTTT. Residues: CASSRGPTGEKLFF.

This sequence joins TRBV4-2 and TRBJ2-2; 9 bases map to TRBD2. The CDR3 totals 16 residues. CDR1 LGHNA and CDR2 YNFKEQ come from the germline V gene. V was clipped by 0 bases and J by 4 bases; unmatched bases: 3. The CDR3 spells CASSQEPAGGTGELFF. DNA of the CDR3: TGTGCCAGCAGCCAAGAGCCAGCGGGAGGCACCGGGGAGCTGTTTTTT.

This chain links TRBV11-2 with TRBJ1-6; D is ambiguous. V was pared by 1 base and J by 5 bases, with 6 bases between. This CDR3 is built from 14 residues. CDR1 is SGHAT and CDR2 is FQNNGV in the germline V gene. For the CDR3, the DNA is TGTGCCAGCAGCTTAGGTTGGGATAATTCACCCCTCCACTTT. Its translation is CASSLGWDNSPLHF.

In DNA, the CDR3 is TGTGCCAGCAGCCAAGGGGTTGGCAGGAGCTCCTACAATGAGCAGTTCTTC. This translates into CASSQGVGRSSYNEQFF. The chain joins TRBV4-2 to TRBJ2-1; D gene uncertain. This CDR3 region has 17 residues. V lost 1 base and J 0 bases, leaving 13 bases between the germline ends. CDR1 is LGHNA, CDR2 YNFKEQ, per germline.

The rearrangement links TRBV4-3 to TRBJ1-2, with no clear D. Trimming removed 0 bases from V and 1 base from J, with 12 bases in between. This CDR3 region has 16 residues. CDR1 is LGHNA and CDR2 is YSLEER in the germline V gene. The CDR3 DNA sequence: TGCGCCAGCAGCCAAGAATTGAGTAGAAATAACTATGGCTACACCTTC. Translating gives CASSQELSRNNYGYTF.

The V and J genes are TRBV7-2 and TRBJ2-3; 13 bases agree with TRBD2. Looked up from germline, CDR1 is SGHTA and CDR2 is FQGNSA. Unmatched junction bases numbered 8, after V lost 8 bases and J lost 6 bases. This CDR3 is 15 amino acids long. CDR3 loop: CASLPLAGGLDTQYF. The CDR3 coding sequence is TGTGCCAGCCTACCACTAGCGGGAGGGTTGGATACGCAGTATTTT.

The J gene is TRBJ1-4, the V gene TRBV6-6; D is undetermined. The CDR3 has 15 residues. V lost 0 bases and J lost 0, with 5 bases in between. CDR1 and CDR2 (germline): MNHNY, SVGAGI (reference sequence). CDR3 region: CASSYSTSTNEKLFF. Here the CDR3 DNA reads TGTGCCAGCAGTTACTCAACCTCAACTAATGAAAAACTGTTTTTT.

CDR3 nucleotides: TGTGCCAGCTCACCATGGGGGACAGGAGAGACCCAGTACTTC. Residues: CASSPWGTGETQYF. V gene TRBV18 combines with J gene TRBJ2-5; 8 bases match TRBD1. From germline, CDR1 is KGHSH and CDR2 LQKENI. CDR3 length equals 14 residues. Losses at the gene ends were 2 bases for V and 4 bases for J; bases not matched to a gene: 3.

The J gene is TRBJ2-7, the V gene TRBV5-4; D unresolved. The germline V gene encodes CDR1 SGHNT and CDR2 YYREEE (reference sequence). There are 13 residues in the CDR3. Trimming shortened V by 0 bases and J by 4 bases, and 8 bases separated the two germline ends. The CDR3 bases are TGTGCCAGCAGCTTGGGCCAGAAATACGAGCAGTACTTC. Protein: CASSLGQKYEQYF. Full variable domain (rest looked up from reference TRBV5-4 and TRBJ2-7): ETGVTQSPTHLIKTRGQQVTLRCSSQSGHNTVSWYQQALGQGPQFIFQYYREEENGRGNFPPRFSGLQFPNYSSELNVNALELDDSALYLCASSLGQKYEQYFGPGTRLTVT.

This clone was found a few times. The chain is built from TRBV5-4 and TRBJ2-3, with D maybe TRBD1 (6 bases). The CDR3 sequence is 15 residues long. Germline V gene lookup returns CDR1 SGHNT and CDR2 YYREEE (reference sequence). The germline V and J ends were trimmed by 1 base and 3 bases, with 12 bases remaining between them. CDR3 bases: TGTGCCAGCAGCTTGATTAGTACAGGGACAGATACGCAGTATTTT. Its translation is CASSLISTGTDTQYF.

The chain is built from TRBV9 and TRBJ2-1; 13 bases are a match to TRBD2. In germline, CDR1 is SGDLS, CDR2 YYNGEE. The CDR3 runs 18 residues. V was pared by 3 bases and J by 4 bases, with 10 bases of the junction left unmatched. The CDR3 is CASSAVAGLAGLYNEQFF. As DNA, the CDR3 is TGTGCCAGCAGCGCCGTGGCGGGACTAGCGGGGCTTTACAATGAGCAGTTCTTC.